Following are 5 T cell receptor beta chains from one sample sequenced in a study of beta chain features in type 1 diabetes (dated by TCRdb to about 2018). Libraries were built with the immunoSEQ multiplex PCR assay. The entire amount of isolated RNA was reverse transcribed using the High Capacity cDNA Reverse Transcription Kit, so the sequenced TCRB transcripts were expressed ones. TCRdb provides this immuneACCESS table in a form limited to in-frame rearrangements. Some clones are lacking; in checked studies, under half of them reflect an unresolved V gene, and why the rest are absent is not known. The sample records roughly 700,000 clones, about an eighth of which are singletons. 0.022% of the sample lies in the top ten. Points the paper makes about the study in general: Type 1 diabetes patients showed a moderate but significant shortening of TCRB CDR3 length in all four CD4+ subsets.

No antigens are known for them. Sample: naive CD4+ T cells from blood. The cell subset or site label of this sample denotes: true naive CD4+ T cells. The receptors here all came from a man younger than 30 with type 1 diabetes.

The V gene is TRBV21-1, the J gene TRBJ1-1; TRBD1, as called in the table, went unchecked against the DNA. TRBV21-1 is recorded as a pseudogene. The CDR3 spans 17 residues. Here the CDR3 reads CASSKTLQTGDNTEAFF. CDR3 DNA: TGTGCCAGCAGCAAAACCCTTCAAACAGGGGATAACACTGAAGCTTTCTTT.

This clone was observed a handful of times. In nucleotides, the CDR3 is TGTGCCAGCAGCCCCCGGGGACTAGCGAGCAACGAGCAGTACTTC. Encoded protein: CASSPRGLASNEQYF. The chain combines TRBV7-9 with TRBJ2-7, with 10 bases aligning to TRBD2. The CDR3 runs to 15 residues. Germline values: CDR1 SEHNR, CDR2 FQNEAQ (reference sequence). V lost 5 bases to trimming and J lost 5 bases; unmatched junction nucleotides: 9.

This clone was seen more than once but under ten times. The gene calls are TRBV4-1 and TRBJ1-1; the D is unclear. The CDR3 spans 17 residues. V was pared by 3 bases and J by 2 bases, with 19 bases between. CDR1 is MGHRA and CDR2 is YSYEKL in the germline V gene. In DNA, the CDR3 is TGCGCCAGCAGCCAGGTTCGGTCGACGGATACTAACACTGAAGCTTTCTTT. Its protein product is CASSQVRSTDTNTEAFF.

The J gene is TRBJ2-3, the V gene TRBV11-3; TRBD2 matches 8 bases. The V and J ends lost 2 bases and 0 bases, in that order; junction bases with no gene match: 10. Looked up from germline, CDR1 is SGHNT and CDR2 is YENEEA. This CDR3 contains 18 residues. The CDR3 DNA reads TGTGCCAGCAGCTTAAGTTCAGGTAGCGGGGCGAGCACAGATACGCAGTATTTT. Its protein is CASSLSSGSGASTDTQYF.

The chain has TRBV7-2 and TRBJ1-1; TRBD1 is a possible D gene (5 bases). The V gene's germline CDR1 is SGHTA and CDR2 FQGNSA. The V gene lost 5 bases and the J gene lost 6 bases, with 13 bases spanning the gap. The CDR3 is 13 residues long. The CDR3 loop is CASSPGTGAEAFF. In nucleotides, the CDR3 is TGTGCCAGCAGCCCCGGGACTGGGGCTGAAGCTTTCTTT.